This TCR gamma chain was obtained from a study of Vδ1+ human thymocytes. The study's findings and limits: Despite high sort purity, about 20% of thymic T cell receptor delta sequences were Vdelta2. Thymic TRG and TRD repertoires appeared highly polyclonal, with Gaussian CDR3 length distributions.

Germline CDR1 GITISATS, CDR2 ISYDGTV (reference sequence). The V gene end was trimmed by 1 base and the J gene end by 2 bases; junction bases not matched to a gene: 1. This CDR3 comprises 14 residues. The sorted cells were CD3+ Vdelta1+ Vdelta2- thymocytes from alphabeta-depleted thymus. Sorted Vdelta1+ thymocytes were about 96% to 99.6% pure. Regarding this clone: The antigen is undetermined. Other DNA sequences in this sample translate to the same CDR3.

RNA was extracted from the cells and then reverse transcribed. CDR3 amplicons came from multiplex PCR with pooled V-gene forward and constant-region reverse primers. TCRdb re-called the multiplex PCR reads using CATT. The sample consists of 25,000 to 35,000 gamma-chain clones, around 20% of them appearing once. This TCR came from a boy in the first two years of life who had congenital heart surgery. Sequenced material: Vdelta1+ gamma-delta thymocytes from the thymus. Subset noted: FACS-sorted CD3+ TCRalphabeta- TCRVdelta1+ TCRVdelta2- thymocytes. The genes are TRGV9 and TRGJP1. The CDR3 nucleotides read TGTGCCTTGTGGGAGGTCACCACTGGTTGGTTCAAGATATTT. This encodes CALWEVTTGWFKIF.